Below are 26 T cell receptor beta chains sequenced from a single sample in a study of blood T cell repertoires in COVID-19. Measured with immunoSEQ multiplex PCR; TCRdb has only the in-frame clones, and not every one. The sample comprises fewer than 150,000 clones, almost 85% of which are singletons, and roughly 2.9% rests with the top ten. Specimen: peripheral blood. These TCRs come from a man aged 50-59 years with acute or convalescent COVID-19.

The rearrangement joins TRBV5-6 to TRBJ2-3, with 8 bases aligning to TRBD2. V was clipped by 0 bases and J by 3 bases; unmatched bases: 12. CDR3 size: 18 residues. CDR1 is SGHDT and CDR2 is YYEEEE in the germline V gene. The CDR3 loop is CASSLGGSAGVGTDTQYF. CDR3 coding DNA: TGTGCCAGCAGCTTGGGGGGGTCAGCGGGAGTCGGGACAGATACGCAGTATTTT.

The J gene is TRBJ2-6, the V gene TRBV19, with D unresolved. This CDR3 spans 15 amino acids. The V and J ends lost 5 bases and 0 bases respectively, with 8 bases between them. In germline, CDR1 is LNHDA, CDR2 SQIVND (reference sequence). The DNA of the CDR3 is TGTGCCAGTAGTGCACAGTCCTCTGGGGCCAACGTCCTGACTTTC. Encoded protein: CASSAQSSGANVLTF. Supplemented by reference TRBV19 and TRBJ2-6, the full variable domain reads DGGITQSPKYLFRKEGQNVTLSCEQNLNHDAMYWYRQDPGQGLRLIYYSQIVNDFQKGDIAEGYSVSREKKESFPLTVTSAQKNPTAFYLCASSAQSSGANVLTFGAGSRLTVL.

The chain couples TRBV4-1 to TRBJ2-7, with 10 bases lining up with TRBD1. J was trimmed by 3 bases and V by 0 bases; bases with no gene match: 11. Germline loops: CDR1 MGHRA, CDR2 YSYEKL. The CDR3 has 18 amino acids. The CDR3 spells CASSQDPGGTGASYEQYF. CDR3 DNA: TGCGCCAGCAGCCAAGATCCAGGCGGGACAGGGGCCAGCTACGAGCAGTACTTC.

The chain couples TRBV2 to TRBJ2-1; 10 positions match TRBD2. After removal of 7 bases from V and 6 bases from J, the junction contained 9 bases not matched to a gene. This CDR3 is built from 15 residues. The germline V gene has CDR1 SNHLY and CDR2 FYNNEI. The CDR3, as DNA: TGTGCCAGCAATCCTACTAGCGGGACTGGCAATGAGCAGTTCTTC. Protein product: CASNPTSGTGNEQFF.

The chain joins TRBV10-3 to TRBJ1-4, with D tentatively TRBD1 (6 bases). Trimming removed 2 bases at V and 4 bases at J, with 17 bases between. Germline V gives CDR1 ENHRY, CDR2 SYGVKD. The CDR3 is 17 amino acids. CDR3 sequence (DNA): TGTGCCATCAGTGAGCGTCCGGTAGGGGACAATAATGAAAAACTGTTTTTT. This gives the protein CAISERPVGDNNEKLFF.

This clone was found a few times. The gene calls are TRBV29-1 and TRBJ1-2; 7 nucleotides align to TRBD1. This CDR3 is 14 amino acids long. V gave up 4 bases and J gave up 3 bases; unmatched junction bases: 8. CDR1 and CDR2 (germline): SQVTM, ANQGSEA. The DNA for the CDR3 is TGCAGCGTTGGGGCAGGGGGTCCCGACTATGGCTACACCTTC. Translation gives CSVGAGGPDYGYTF.

The chain links TRBV20-1 to TRBJ2-1; D remains ambiguous. This CDR3 contains 11 residues. Germline CDR1 DFQATT, CDR2 SNEGSKA (reference sequence). Trimming removed 2 bases from V and 9 bases from J, with 8 bases in between. CDR3 nucleotide sequence: TGCAGTGCTAGATTGCCGGGTGAGCAGTTCTTC. It is translated as CSARLPGEQFF.

The CDR3 sequence: CASSLTGGSGMNTEAFF. As DNA, the CDR3 is TGTGCCAGCAGTCTTACAGGGGGTTCGGGGATGAACACTGAAGCTTTCTTT. This sequence joins TRBV7-3 and TRBJ1-1; TRBD1 matches at 8 bases. Germline assignment: CDR1 SGHTA and CDR2 FQGTGA. V lost 6 bases to trimming and J lost 0 bases; unmatched junction nucleotides: 12. The CDR3 has 17 residues.

This clone showed up just a few times. The chain links TRBV5-8 to TRBJ1-5; TRBD1 matches 9 bases. Germline CDR1 is SGHTS and CDR2 is YDEGEE. The CDR3 consists of 16 residues. With 0 bases clipped from V and 3 bases from J, the junction kept 4 bases outside the gene matches. CDR3 bases: TGTGCCAGCAGCTTGGGGGGGACAGGGCTCAATCAGCCCCAGCATTTT. Translated, it gives CASSLGGTGLNQPQHF.

The CDR3 DNA follows: TGTGCCAGCAGCCACCGCGGTGGACAGGGAGAAAAACTGTTTTTT. Translated: CASSHRGGQGEKLFF. The rearrangement uses TRBV7-6 and TRBJ1-4, with 8 bases fitting TRBD1. The germline V gene has CDR1 SGHVS and CDR2 FNYEAQ. J lost 8 bases, V lost 5 bases, and 10 bases had no gene match. This CDR3 comprises 15 residues.

V usage is TRBV2 and J usage is TRBJ1-1, with 9 bases fitting TRBD1. The V gene's germline CDR1 is SNHLY and CDR2 FYNNEI. J was trimmed by 11 bases and V by 8 bases; bases with no gene match: 6. The CDR3 runs to 11 residues. Here the CDR3 DNA reads TGTGCCAGCGGGGTGGGGACAGGGGCTTTCTTT. Translating it yields CASGVGTGAFF.

The rearrangement joins TRBV27 to TRBJ1-1; D unclear. The V gene's germline CDR1 is MNHEY and CDR2 SMNVEV (reference sequence). V dropped 6 bases and J dropped 0 bases, with 17 bases sitting between them. This CDR3 is built from 16 residues. DNA of the CDR3: TGTGCCAGCAGCCTCCTTAGGGAGCCGTTGAACACTGAAGCTTTCTTT. The encoded protein is CASSLLREPLNTEAFF.

The chain is built from TRBV19 and TRBJ1-4; no clear D. V gave up 7 bases and J gave up 5 bases, with 17 bases separating them. This CDR3 spans 15 amino acids. Germline values: CDR1 LNHDA, CDR2 SQIVND (reference sequence). The DNA for the CDR3 is TGTGCCAGTATTCCGGGAGGCCCAGAAAATGAAAAACTGTTTTTT. This codes for CASIPGGPENEKLFF.

The genes are TRBV5-1 and TRBJ1-1; TRBD1 agrees at 8 bases. V lost 6 bases, J lost 2 bases, and 9 bases stayed unmatched. Germline V gene data show CDR1 as SGHRS and CDR2 as YFSETQ. This CDR3 is 15 amino acids long. CDR3 bases: TGCGCCAGCACCTCGGACAGGGTGGTTAACACTGAAGCTTTCTTT. Translating gives CASTSDRVVNTEAFF.

CDR3 residues: CASTRGDSTEAFF. The CDR3 DNA sequence: TGTGCCAGCACCCGAGGGGACAGCACTGAAGCTTTCTTT. The chain has TRBV28 and TRBJ1-1, with 7 bases aligning to TRBD1. The germline V gene encodes CDR1 MDHEN and CDR2 SYDVKM. The V and J ends lost 7 bases and 4 bases, in that order; junction bases with no gene match: 6. CDR3 length: 13 residues.

The chain joins TRBV4-1 to TRBJ1-2; 10 nucleotides align to TRBD1. There are 16 residues in the CDR3. Germline V CDR1 and CDR2: MGHRA, YSYEKL. Trimming took 0 bases from V and 4 from J; bases not matched to a gene: 5. The CDR3 reads CASSQEWTGGVYGYTF. For the CDR3, the DNA is TGCGCCAGCAGCCAAGAGTGGACAGGGGGAGTCTATGGCTACACCTTC.

The chain employs TRBV7-9 and TRBJ2-3; 7 bases align to TRBD2. The CDR3 covers 15 residues. V lost 5 bases to trimming and J lost 1 base; unmatched junction nucleotides: 6. Germline CDR1 reads SEHNR; CDR2 reads FQNEAQ (reference sequence). In DNA, the CDR3 is TGTGCCAGCAGCGTAAGCGGGGCTGGCACAGATACGCAGTATTTT. This sequence encodes CASSVSGAGTDTQYF.

The chain joins TRBV10-3 to TRBJ1-3, with D perhaps matching TRBD1 (5 bases). Trimming left V 10 bases short and J 4 bases short, with 14 bases between. Germline V gene sequence: CDR1 ENHRY, CDR2 SYGVKD. The CDR3 is made up of 13 amino acids. CDR3 nucleotide sequence: TGTGCCACCCTGCGGGGGGAGGGAAACACCATATATTTT. Translating gives CATLRGEGNTIYF.

The chain recombines TRBV5-4 with TRBJ1-2; 8 positions agree with TRBD1. Germline V gene sequence: CDR1 SGHNT, CDR2 YYREEE (reference sequence). Losses at the gene ends were 5 bases for V and 10 bases for J; bases not matched to a gene: 13. The CDR3 covers 14 residues. CDR3 in amino acids: CASRARGQGFSYTF. CDR3 coding DNA: TGTGCCAGCAGAGCCCGAGGACAGGGATTTTCCTACACCTTC.

The chain combines TRBV6-5 with TRBJ2-5; D remains unclear. Trimming shortened V by 6 bases and J by 1 base, and 6 bases separated the two germline ends. The CDR3 is made up of 12 amino acids. In germline, CDR1 is MNHEY, CDR2 SVGAGI. The CDR3 DNA reads TGTGCCAGCAGGGCCCTCCAAGAGACCCAGTACTTC. This sequence encodes CASRALQETQYF.

This CDR3 is CATSDPPAGNTIYF. In nucleotides, the CDR3 is TGTGCCACCAGTGATCCCCCTGCTGGAAACACCATATATTTT. The V call is TRBV24-1, the J call TRBJ1-3; no clear D gene. CDR1 is KGHDR, CDR2 SFDVKD, per germline. CDR3 length: 14 amino acids. Trimming stripped 3 bases from V and 2 bases from J, with 7 bases between.

In its sample, this clone was seen a few times. The rearrangement uses TRBV11-3 and TRBJ1-1; 7 bases map to TRBD1. Germline V lookup: CDR1 SGHNT, CDR2 YENEEA. Trimming at V came to 5 bases and at J to 3 bases, leaving 6 bases not matched to a gene. The CDR3 has 14 residues. The CDR3 here is CASSPGQYHTEAFF. CDR3 DNA sequence: TGTGCCAGCAGCCCGGGACAGTATCACACTGAAGCTTTCTTT.

The chain recombines TRBV9 with TRBJ1-4; D unresolved. Deletions cut 4 bases from V and 0 bases from J, with 10 bases between. Germline V CDR1 and CDR2: SGDLS, YYNGEE. This CDR3 comprises 15 residues. CDR3 sequence reads: CASSKTPATNEKLFF. CDR3 sequence (DNA): TGTGCCAGCAGCAAGACACCTGCAACTAATGAAAAACTGTTTTTT.

The chain joins TRBV4-1 to TRBJ1-5; 11 positions match TRBD1. The V gene's germline CDR1 is MGHRA and CDR2 YSYEKL. V lost 3 bases, J lost 7 bases, and 23 bases stayed unmatched. The CDR3 has 21 amino acids. The CDR3 here is CASSHIIFGQGALVKGQPQHF. The CDR3 DNA follows: TGCGCCAGCAGCCACATAATCTTCGGACAGGGGGCGCTGGTTAAGGGGCAGCCCCAGCATTTT.

In its sample, this clone was seen a few times. The chain couples TRBV13 to TRBJ2-1; maybe TRBD1 (6 bases). V was trimmed by 3 bases and J by 6 bases, leaving 9 bases between them. CDR3 length: 13 amino acids. CDR1 and CDR2 from the germline V gene are PRHDT and FYEKMQ (reference sequence). CDR3 nucleotides: TGTGCCAGCAGCTTGGTACAGGGCAATGAGCAGTTCTTC. Its protein is CASSLVQGNEQFF.

The CDR3: CASSAGSVSNQPQHF. Here the CDR3 DNA reads TGTGCCAGCAGCGCAGGGTCTGTTAGCAATCAGCCCCAGCATTTT. The gene calls are TRBV9 and TRBJ1-5; TRBD1 might be the D (5 bases). This CDR3 is built from 15 residues. From germline, CDR1 is SGDLS and CDR2 YYNGEE. V was cut by 3 bases and J by 0 bases, with 10 bases left in between.